The 23 T cell receptor beta chains below all came from one sample that was sequenced in a study of T cells in women clearing cervical HPV infection. Using immunoSEQ multiplex PCR, the repertoire was profiled, and TCRdb retains in-frame clones only, with some absent. The sample includes approximately 37,000 clones. Sequencing was performed on blood buffy coat. The receptors were gathered from a woman between 18 and 69 years old with a cervical HPV16 infection that either progressed to CIN3+ or cleared (not recorded which).

Points on this clone: The read comes to an end 3 residues before the CDR3 does, leaving the germline J gene to fill in the end. V and J are TRBV20-1 and TRBJ2-7; 9 nucleotides match TRBD2. This CDR3 spans 16 amino acids. Losses at the gene ends were 4 bases for V and 0 bases for J; bases not matched to a gene: 10. Germline-derived CDR1 and CDR2 are DFQATT and SNEGSKA (reference sequence). Incomplete CDR3 DNA: TGCAGTGCTACCCCTGGACTAGCGACTTACTCCTACGAG. Residues: CSATPGLATYSYE. The entire CDR3 protein reads CSATPGLATYSYEQYF.

With respect to this clone: The CDR3 goes on 3 residues after the read ends, and that part is filled in from the germline J gene. V is TRBV7-3 and J is TRBJ1-5; 7 nucleotides match TRBD1. Germline V gene sequence: CDR1 SGHTA, CDR2 FQGTGA. The CDR3 consists of 15 residues. Losses at the gene ends were 1 base for V and 9 bases for J; bases not matched to a gene: 9. The DNA read from the CDR3 is TGTGCCAGCAGCTTAAGAGACAGGGTGGTAGGGCCC. Its translation: CASSLRDRVVGP. Given in full, the CDR3 is CASSLRDRVVGPQHF.

With respect to this clone: Read sequence stops 3 residues before the CDR3 end, and the germline J gene provides the missing end. The rearrangement uses TRBV28 and TRBJ1-2; TRBD1 aligns across 8 bases. In germline, CDR1 is MDHEN, CDR2 SYDVKM. Unmatched junction bases numbered 6, after V lost 7 bases and J lost 2 bases. The CDR3 length is 14 residues. Incomplete CDR3 DNA: TGTGCCAGCACCTGGGGACAGGTAAACTATGGC. It encodes CASTWGQVNYG. Given in full, the CDR3 is CASTWGQVNYGYTF.

A note on this clone: The read stops 3 residues short of the end of the CDR3; the missing end is completed from the germline J gene. The chain recombines TRBV7-7 with TRBJ2-2; 8 nucleotides align to TRBD1. The CDR3 totals 15 residues. Trimming removed 4 bases from V and 3 bases from J; junction bases left unmatched: 4. The germline V gene encodes CDR1 SSHAT and CDR2 FNYEAQ (reference sequence). CDR3 DNA, as far as it was read: TGTGCCAGCAGCTACGAGACAGGGGACACCGGGGAG. Encoded protein: CASSYETGDTGE. The entire CDR3 is CASSYETGDTGELFF.

Comment on this clone: The CDR3 goes on 3 residues after the read ends, and that part is filled in from the germline J gene. The V call is TRBV2, the J call TRBJ2-1; D is uncertain. V was clipped by 3 bases and J by 2 bases, with 5 bases between them. CDR1 and CDR2 (germline): SNHLY, FYNNEI. The CDR3 extends over 13 amino acids. CDR3 bases read: TGTGCCAGCAGTGACAGGACCTACAATGAG. The encoded protein is CASSDRTYNE. The whole CDR3 protein reads CASSDRTYNEQFF.

About this clone: The read stops 3 residues short of the end of the CDR3; the missing end is completed from the germline J gene. The genes are TRBV9 and TRBJ2-3, with 10 positions matching TRBD1. V was pared by 2 bases and J by 8 bases, with 8 bases of the junction left unmatched. Germline V gene sequence: CDR1 SGDLS, CDR2 YYNGEE. CDR3 length: 15 residues. This CDR3 is CASSVDRGLSGTQYF. CDR3 DNA, as far as it was read: TGTGCCAGCAGCGTGGACAGGGGGTTAAGTGGTACG.

Comments on this clone: The read halts 3 residues ahead of the CDR3 end, with the missing end drawn from the germline J gene. The chain uses TRBV20-1 and TRBJ2-7; 12 bases are a match to TRBD2. Trimming took 4 bases from V and 0 from J; bases not matched to a gene: 4. The CDR3 is 15 amino acids. Germline V CDR1 and CDR2: DFQATT, SNEGSKA (reference sequence). Incomplete CDR3 DNA: TGCAGTGCTATTCCTAGCGGGGGGGACTCCTACGAG. This translates into CSAIPSGGDSYE. The full CDR3 protein is CSAIPSGGDSYEQYF.

Comments on this clone: The read gets to within 3 residues of the CDR3 end, and the germline J gene fills in the rest. J is TRBJ2-1 and V is TRBV19, with D perhaps TRBD1 (7 bases). The CDR3 runs 14 residues. Germline CDR1 is LNHDA and CDR2 is SQIVND (reference sequence). The V end lost 10 bases, the J end lost 6 bases, and 19 bases lay between the germline ends. CDR3 sequence: CATSRQGGGNEQFF. The covered CDR3 bases are TGTGCCACCTCTCGACAGGGAGGTGGCAATGAG.

About this clone: The observed sequence ends 3 residues before the CDR3 terminus, with the missing tail filled in from the germline J gene. This chain uses TRBV10-3 with TRBJ1-1; 9 bases agree with TRBD1. Germline lookup yields CDR1 ENHRY and CDR2 SYGVKD. The CDR3 contains 14 residues. Trimming took 6 bases from V and 1 from J; bases not matched to a gene: 3. CDR3 DNA (partial): TGTGCCATCAGACCACAGGGGGCGAACACTGAA. Its translation is CAIRPQGANTE. The complete CDR3 protein is CAIRPQGANTEAFF.

Regarding this clone: The CDR3 extends 3 residues past the end of the read, so its final part is completed from the germline J gene. The gene calls are TRBV7-9 and TRBJ1-6, with D hard to call. CDR1 and CDR2 from the germline V gene are SEHNR and FQNEAQ (reference sequence). The CDR3 totals 15 residues. The V gene lost 7 bases and the J gene lost 7 bases, with 17 bases spanning the gap. The CDR3 DNA, read in part, is TGTGCCAGCACCCCCGTTAAAGGGCCCAATTCACCC. Its protein product is CASTPVKGPNSP. The entire CDR3 protein reads CASTPVKGPNSPLHF.

For this clone: The read comes to an end 3 residues before the CDR3 does, leaving the germline J gene to fill in the end. The genes are TRBV19 and TRBJ2-6; D gene ambiguous. The CDR3 consists of 13 residues. The V end lost 8 bases, the J end lost 1 base, and 6 bases lay between the germline ends. Germline V gene sequence: CDR1 LNHDA, CDR2 SQIVND (reference sequence). CDR3 DNA, as far as it was read: TGTGCCAGTCGGTCGTCTGGGGCCAACGTC. It yields the protein CASRSSGANV. The whole CDR3 sequence reads CASRSSGANVLTF.

To note about this clone: With the read ending 3 residues before the CDR3 end, the germline J gene is used to fill in that end. The chain couples TRBV13 to TRBJ2-1; 10 bases are a match to TRBD2. The CDR3 is 16 residues long. Germline CDR1 PRHDT, CDR2 FYEKMQ (reference sequence). V lost 5 bases, J lost 8 bases, and 12 bases stayed unmatched. CDR3 amino acids: CASSPAAGGKVDEQFF. The part of the CDR3 DNA that was read is TGTGCCAGCAGCCCCGCAGCGGGAGGGAAGGTGGATGAG.

As to this clone: With the read ending 3 residues before the CDR3 end, the germline J gene is used to fill in that end. V is TRBV28 and J is TRBJ2-5; the D is unclear. V dropped 3 bases and J dropped 5 bases, with 13 bases sitting between them. The CDR3 sequence is 14 residues long. Germline V gene lookup returns CDR1 MDHEN and CDR2 SYDVKM. Here the CDR3 reads CASSFESLGETQYF. Partial CDR3 DNA: TGTGCCAGCAGTTTTGAGTCCCTCGGGGAGACC. Based on the CDR3 plus reference TRBV28 and TRBJ2-5, the full variable domain is DVKVTQSSRYLVKRTGEKVFLECVQDMDHENMFWYRQDPGLGLRLIYFSYDVKMKEKGDIPEGYSVSREKKERFSLILESASTNQTSMYLCASSFESLGETQYFGPGTRLLVL.

As for this clone: Read data end 3 residues before the CDR3 end; the end is taken from the germline J gene. This sequence joins TRBV2 and TRBJ2-3; 10 bases are a match to TRBD2. The ends lost 6 bases at V and 0 bases at J; junction bases unmatched: 3. This CDR3 is 15 amino acids long. The V gene's germline CDR1 is SNHLY and CDR2 FYNNEI. CDR3 bases read: TGTGCCAGCAGAGCGGGGGGGACTAGCACAGATACG. Translation gives CASRAGGTSTDT. The complete CDR3 reads CASRAGGTSTDTQYF.

About this clone itself: The sequenced fragment ends 3 residues before the CDR3 boundary, so the rest is inferred from the germline J gene. The rearrangement joins TRBV7-6 to TRBJ2-1, with TRBD2 identical over 10 bases. The CDR3 runs 17 residues. Germline V gene data show CDR1 as SGHVS and CDR2 as FNYEAQ. V shed 4 bases, J shed 8 bases, and the junction held 14 bases outside the gene matches. The sequenced part of the CDR3 DNA is TGTGCCAGCAGCTCCGTACCCCCGGGGACTAGCGTCCATGAG. Its protein product is CASSSVPPGTSVHE. The full CDR3 protein reads CASSSVPPGTSVHEQFF.

The part of the CDR3 DNA that was read is TGTGCCATCAGTCGAGCTGGGGGGGACACTGAA. Translated: CAISRAGGDTE. The full-length CDR3 reads as CAISRAGGDTEAFF. The chain carries TRBV10-3 and TRBJ1-1, with D maybe TRBD1 (5 bases). The read ends 3 residues early relative to the CDR3; the germline J gene fills the gap. This CDR3 spans 14 amino acids. Trimming removed 5 bases from V and 3 bases from J, with 13 bases in between. Germline values: CDR1 ENHRY, CDR2 SYGVKD.

As for this clone: Coverage ceases 3 residues before the CDR3 finishes, and the germline J gene fills in the end. This chain links TRBV7-6 with TRBJ1-2; D remains ambiguous. CDR1 is SGHVS, CDR2 FNYEAQ, per germline. The CDR3 is made up of 15 amino acids. The CDR3 DNA, read in part, is TGTGCCAGCAGCTTAACGACTACTCACACAGATACC. It translates to CASSLTTTHTDT. The entire CDR3 sequence reads CASSLTTTHTDTYTF.

About this clone itself: The read ends 3 residues early relative to the CDR3; the germline J gene fills the gap. The rearrangement uses TRBV23-1 and TRBJ1-1, with 7 bases identical to TRBD1. TRBV23-1 has ORF status, its function being uncertain. The CDR3 runs to 16 residues. V shed 2 bases, J shed 5 bases, and the junction held 11 bases outside the gene matches. CDR3 DNA (partial): TGCGCCAGCAGTCAACAACGACAGGGTGGGAAGACTGAA. Translation: CASSQQRQGGKTE. The CDR3 in full is CASSQQRQGGKTEAFF.

Concerning this clone itself: The read ends 3 residues shy of where the CDR3 ends; the end is completed using the germline J gene. V usage is TRBV7-2 and J usage is TRBJ1-1, with a possible D match to TRBD1 (5 bases). The CDR3 is 13 residues long. The germline CDR1 and CDR2 sequences are SGHTA and FQGNSA. Trimming removed 6 bases from V and 1 base from J, with 9 bases in between. The CDR3 spells CASSYDRNTEAFF. The sequenced part of the CDR3 DNA is TGTGCCAGCAGTTACGACAGGAACACTGAA.

On this clone itself: The read finishes 3 residues shy of the CDR3 end, and the germline J gene is used to complete it. The chain combines TRBV5-6 with TRBJ1-1; possibly TRBD1 for D (6 bases). The CDR3 runs to 12 residues. The V end lost 3 bases, the J end lost 7 bases, and 10 bases lay between the germline ends. Germline V gene data show CDR1 as SGHDT and CDR2 as YYEEEE. This CDR3 reads CASSSGTNEAFF. The sequenced part of the CDR3 DNA is TGTGCCAGCAGCTCCGGGACAAATGAA.

To note about this clone: The CDR3 end is not reached by the read, which stops 3 residues before it; the germline J gene fills it in. The chain joins TRBV29-1 to TRBJ2-7; perhaps TRBD2 as D (6 bases). CDR1 is SQVTM, CDR2 ANQGSEA, per germline. V lost 7 bases to trimming and J lost 4 bases, with 11 bases between them. This CDR3 region has 11 residues. Partial CDR3 DNA: TGCAGCGGTTCCCGGGGGTACGAG. Amino acid sequence: CSGSRGYE. The entire CDR3 sequence reads CSGSRGYEQYF.

Remarks on this clone: The observed sequence ends 3 residues before the CDR3 terminus, with the missing tail filled in from the germline J gene. The chain employs TRBV13 and TRBJ2-7, with 9 bases identical to TRBD1. V lost 5 bases to trimming and J lost 2 bases; unmatched junction nucleotides: 4. The CDR3 is 14 amino acids. The germline V gene encodes CDR1 PRHDT and CDR2 FYEKMQ (reference sequence). This chain's CDR3 is CASSAGTGTYEQYF. The sequenced part of the CDR3 DNA is TGTGCCAGCAGCGCCGGGACAGGGACCTACGAG.

Note on this clone: Read coverage stops 3 residues before the CDR3 terminus; the germline J gene supplies the remainder. The chain recombines TRBV5-6 with TRBJ1-2, with 7 bases that match TRBD1. There are 14 residues in the CDR3. Per the germline V gene, CDR1 is SGHDT and CDR2 is YYEEEE. The part of the CDR3 DNA that was read is TGTGCCAGCAGCTTGGTAGGACAGGTCCACGAC. It encodes CASSLVGQVHD. In full, the CDR3 is CASSLVGQVHDYTF.